These 9 T cell receptor beta chains originate from one sample sequenced in a study of cytomegalovirus exposure and HLA in healthy donors. 13 Jbeta primers and 60 Vbeta primers were used for the PCR. The repertoire was sequenced with immunoSEQ multiplex PCR; TCRdb's copy has only in-frame clones and lacks some. Of tens of thousands of clones in the sample, 75% were seen once. What was sequenced was PBMCs. All receptors derive from a woman in her thirties or forties in good health and CMV-seropositive.

This sequence joins TRBV5-1 and TRBJ1-3; 8 bases line up with TRBD1. J lost 0 bases, V lost 8 bases, and 13 bases had no gene match. CDR1 SGHRS and CDR2 YFSETQ come from the germline V gene. The CDR3 is 17 amino acids. The CDR3 bases are TGCGCCAGGAGAACCGGACAGGGACCCTCCTCTGGAAACACCATATATTTT. It yields the protein CARRTGQGPSSGNTIYF. Complete variable domain (other parts from reference TRBV5-1 and TRBJ1-3): KAGVTQTPRYLIKTRGQQVTLSCSPISGHRSVSWYQQTPGQGLQFLFEYFSETQRNKGNFPGRFSGRQFSNSRSEMNVSTLELGDSALYLCARRTGQGPSSGNTIYFGEGSWLTVV.

The chain combines TRBV11-2 with TRBJ2-1; 9 bases align to TRBD2. Trimming at V came to 0 bases and at J to 5 bases, leaving 8 bases not matched to a gene. Germline loops: CDR1 SGHAT, CDR2 FQNNGV. This CDR3 spans 17 amino acids. The CDR3 region is CASSLDRVGGRDNEQFF. In nucleotides, the CDR3 is TGTGCCAGCAGCTTAGATCGGGTTGGCGGGAGGGACAATGAGCAGTTCTTC.

The V call is TRBV27, the J call TRBJ2-4; maybe TRBD1 (6 bases). This CDR3 is 16 amino acids long. The germline CDR1 and CDR2 sequences are MNHEY and SMNVEV (reference sequence). V was cut by 7 bases and J by 0 bases, with 16 bases left in between. CDR3: CASTPTGTIAKNIQYF. In nucleotides, the CDR3 is TGTGCCAGCACCCCTACAGGGACGATAGCCAAAAACATTCAGTACTTC.

V usage is TRBV11-2 and J usage is TRBJ2-3; 12 bases map to TRBD2. The CDR3 has 17 amino acids. Germline CDR1 and CDR2: SGHAT and FQNNGV. V was pared by 5 bases and J by 1 base, with 7 bases of the junction left unmatched. CDR3 coding DNA: TGTGCCAGCAGCCCCCTCGGACTAGCGGGACGCACAGATACGCAGTATTTT. Its protein product is CASSPLGLAGRTDTQYF.

On this clone: The junction shows a germline mismatch at one end, possibly a read error. V and J are TRBV14 and TRBJ2-3, with D possibly being TRBD2 (5 bases). CDR1 and CDR2 from the germline V gene are SGHDN and FVKESK. The CDR3 consists of 14 residues. The CDR3 DNA follows: TGTGCCAGCAGTCAAGTTCAGTCCGGAGGTGCGCAGTATTTT. Its protein is CASSQVQSGGAQYF.

The chain joins TRBV7-9 to TRBJ2-1; D is unclear. CDR1 and CDR2 from the germline V gene are SEHNR and FQNEAQ (reference sequence). The CDR3 consists of 17 residues. V was shortened by 5 bases and J by 0 bases, with 17 bases between the two germline ends. The CDR3 is CASSESWAISSYNEQFF. Written as DNA, the CDR3 is TGTGCCAGCAGCGAGAGTTGGGCCATAAGCTCCTACAATGAGCAGTTCTTC.

The chain has TRBV7-2 and TRBJ2-7; 9 nucleotides match TRBD2. The V gene's germline CDR1 is SGHTA and CDR2 FQGNSA. The J segment lost 4 bases and the V segment lost 5 bases, leaving 9 bases of the junction unmatched. The CDR3 spans 15 residues. The CDR3 reads CASSPRSRGGYEQYF. The DNA of the CDR3 is TGTGCCAGCAGCCCTCGGTCGCGGGGGGGGTACGAGCAGTACTTC.

The CDR3 here is CASRDRFNTGELFF. CDR3 sequence (DNA): TGTGCCAGCAGAGACAGGTTTAACACCGGGGAGCTGTTTTTT. The V and J genes are TRBV19 and TRBJ2-2; D may be TRBD1 (6 bases). This CDR3 spans 14 amino acids. Germline loops: CDR1 LNHDA, CDR2 SQIVND (reference sequence). V was clipped by 9 bases and J by 2 bases, with 13 bases between them.

CDR3 protein: CASSPLGAAEAFF. The CDR3 bases are TGTGCCAGCTCACCATTGGGGGCCGCTGAAGCTTTCTTT. The chain carries TRBV18 and TRBJ1-1, with a weak D call TRBD1 (6 bases). Germline assignment: CDR1 KGHSH and CDR2 LQKENI. The CDR3 has 13 residues. V gave up 2 bases and J gave up 6 bases, with 10 bases separating them.